This section outlines one TCR beta chain sequence together with its context. These data originate in a study of neoadjuvant anti-PD-1 for oral cavity cancer. Sequencing used immunoSEQ multiplex PCR; TCRdb keeps in-frame clones, though not all of them. The sample shows roughly 60,000 clones, approximately 79% of them seen only once. With 3 bases clipped from V and 7 bases from J, the junction kept 8 bases outside the gene matches. The CDR3 consists of 15 residues. Germline V lookup: CDR1 MNHNY, CDR2 SVGAGI (reference sequence). The gene calls are TRBV6-6 and TRBJ1-4; 7 bases line up with TRBD1. The sequence came from a person aged 35-80 years with oral cavity squamous cell carcinoma. The sequencing used PBMCs, collected before nivolumab (anti-PD-1) treatment. The CDR3 DNA is TGTGCCAGCAGTTATAAGGGACAGAGGGTTGAAAAACTGTTTTTT. Protein product: CASSYKGQRVEKLFF.